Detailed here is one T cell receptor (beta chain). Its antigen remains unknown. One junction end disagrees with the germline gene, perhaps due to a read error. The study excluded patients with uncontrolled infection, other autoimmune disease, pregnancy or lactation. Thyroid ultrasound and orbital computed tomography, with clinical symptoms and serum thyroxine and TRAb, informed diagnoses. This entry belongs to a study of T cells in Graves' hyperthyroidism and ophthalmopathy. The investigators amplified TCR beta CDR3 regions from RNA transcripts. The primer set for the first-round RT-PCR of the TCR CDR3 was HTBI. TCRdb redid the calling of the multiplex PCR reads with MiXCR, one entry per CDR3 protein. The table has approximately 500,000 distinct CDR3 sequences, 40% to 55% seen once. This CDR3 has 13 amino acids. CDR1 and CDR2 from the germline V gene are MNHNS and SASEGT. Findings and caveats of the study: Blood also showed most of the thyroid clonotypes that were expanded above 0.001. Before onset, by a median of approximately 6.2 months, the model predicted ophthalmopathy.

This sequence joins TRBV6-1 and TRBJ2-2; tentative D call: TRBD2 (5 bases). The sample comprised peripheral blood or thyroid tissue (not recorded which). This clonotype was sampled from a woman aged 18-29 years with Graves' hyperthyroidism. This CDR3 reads CAISELGRGELFF. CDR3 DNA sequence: TGTGCCATCAGTGAATTGGGGAGAGGGGAGCTGTTTTTT.